The rows below give T cell receptor beta chains drawn from one sample of a study of control samples from healthy donors and cancer patients. Sequencing was performed with immunoSEQ multiplex PCR; in TCRdb, only in-frame clones are kept and a portion is missing. Of more than 85,000 clones in the sample, roughly 80% were seen once. Sequenced sample: blood. All receptors come from a woman between 45 and 60 years old in good health. Each CDR3 is given with its conserved first and last residue. D genes are given only for firm matches. Clone size appears in some rows only: once, few, many, or a class for an expanded clone.

d_call | j_call | v_call | clone_size | cdr3_nt | cdr3_aa
TRBD2 | TRBJ2-2 | TRBV5-4 | . | TGTGCCAGCAGCCCGGGAGGAAGGGTCCAGCGGGCCGGGGAGCTGTTTTTT | CASSPGGRVQRAGELFF
. | TRBJ2-1 | TRBV7-3 | . | TGTGCCAGCAGCTTAAGGGCGGGGGCGGTAAACAATGAGCAGTTCTTC | CASSLRAGAVNNEQFF
TRBD1 | TRBJ1-1 | TRBV3-1/TRBV3-2 | . | TGTGCCAGCAGTCAAGTCCGGGACAGTGAAGCTTTCTTT | CASSQVRDSEAFF
TRBD2 | TRBJ2-3 | TRBV15 | . | TGTGCCACCAGCAGAGCTAGACTAGCGGGAGGGACAGATACGCAGTATTTT | CATSRARLAGGTDTQYF
. | TRBJ2-2 | TRBV29-1 | few | TGCAGCGTTGGAAGGGACACCGGGGAGCTGTTTTTT | CSVGRDTGELFF
. | TRBJ1-2 | TRBV30 | few | TGTGCCTGGAGTGTCCTGGGAAGGGGTGGCTACACCTTC | CAWSVLGRGGYTF
. | TRBJ2-1 | TRBV4-2 | . | TGTGCCAGCAGCTCGGAGGGGGGCGAACTCATCCATGAGCAGTTCTTC | CASSSEGGELIHEQFF
. | TRBJ1-1 | TRBV10-3 | . | TGTGCCACCGGGACGGAGATGAACACTGAAGCTTTCTTT | CATGTEMNTEAFF
TRBD2 | TRBJ2-1 | TRBV5-3 | . | TGTGCCAGAAGCTTGGCTCCTAGCGGGTGCCATGGGAAAAACAATGAGCAGTTCTTC | CARSLAPSGCHGKNNEQFF
. | TRBJ2-1 | TRBV24-1 | once | TGTGCCACCAGTGATCGAACAGATGTATACAATGAGCAGTTCTTC | CATSDRTDVYNEQFF
. | TRBJ2-2 | TRBV7-3 | . | TGTGCCAGCAGCTTAACATCTGGCACCGGGGAGCTGTTTTTT | CASSLTSGTGELFF
TRBD1 | TRBJ2-3 | TRBV11-3 | . | TGTGCCAGCAGCAGGGGGACAGGGGGCGTCGCAGATACGCAGTATTTT | CASSRGTGGVADTQYF
. | TRBJ2-3 | TRBV9 | . | TGTGCCAGCAGCGTAGGGGCGACTACCTCCTGGGGTCAGGGTACGCAGTATTTT | CASSVGATTSWGQGTQYF
TRBD2 | TRBJ2-1 | TRBV7-2 | . | TGTGCCAGCAGCTTAGACAGCGGGAGCTCCTACAATGAGCAGTTCTTC | CASSLDSGSSYNEQFF
. | TRBJ2-2 | TRBV11-3 | . | TGTGCCAGCAGCTTAAATGGGGGCGGGGAGCTGTTTTTT | CASSLNGGGELFF
. | TRBJ2-2 | TRBV5-8 | . | TGTGCCAGCAGCTTGCTCCTAAACACCGGGGAGCTGTTTTTT | CASSLLLNTGELFF
TRBD1 | TRBJ2-5 | TRBV5-4 | . | TGTGCCAGCAGCTTGAGGGCAGGGGGCGAGGAGACCCAGTACTTC | CASSLRAGGEETQYF
. | TRBJ1-4 | TRBV30 | . | TGTGCCTGCAGGGATGAAAAACTGTTTTTT | CACRDEKLFF
. | TRBJ2-3 | TRBV6-5 | . | TGTGCCAGCAGTAGGACGGTGAGCCGGGGGGATACGCAGTATTTT | CASSRTVSRGDTQYF
TRBD2 | TRBJ2-5 | TRBV19 | . | TGTGCCAGTAGACGGACTAGCGGGGGGGAAGAGACCCAGTACTTC | CASRRTSGGEETQYF
. | TRBJ2-1 | TRBV20-1 | once | TGCAGTGTTTGGGGGGCCAATGAGCAGTTCTTC | CSVWGANEQFF
. | TRBJ1-1 | TRBV29-1 | . | TGCAGCCTTATGAAGGACACTGAAGCTTTCTTT | CSLMKDTEAFF
. | TRBJ1-5 | TRBV6-2/TRBV6-3 | . | TGTGCCAGCAGTTATTCGCGCCACCCGGGGGCTCAGCCCCAGCATTTT | CASSYSRHPGAQPQHF
TRBD1 | TRBJ1-2 | TRBV14 | few | TGTGCCAGCAGCCAAGATCGAGGGGGCGCGGGAGGCTACACCTTC | CASSQDRGGAGGYTF
. | TRBJ1-6 | TRBV10-3 | . | TGTGCCATCACTATAGACAGGACAAATTCACCCCTCCACTTT | CAITIDRTNSPLHF
. | TRBJ2-7 | TRBV30 | . | TGTGCCTGGAATCCGGGCTCGGGGCACGAGCAGTACTTC | CAWNPGSGHEQYF
. | TRBJ2-1 | TRBV24-1 | . | TGTGCCACCAGTGATCCAAAGGAAGCCTACAATGAGCAGTTCTTC | CATSDPKEAYNEQFF
. | TRBJ1-1 | TRBV29-1 | . | TGCAGCGTTCTGACAGTAAACACTGAAGCTTTCTTT | CSVLTVNTEAFF
. | TRBJ2-3 | TRBV7-2 | . | TGTGCCAGCAGCTTAGGGGACTTAACGCAGTATTTT | CASSLGDLTQYF
TRBD1 | TRBJ2-5 | TRBV4-3 | . | TGCGCCAGCAGCCGCGGACAGGGGGGACGTGAGACCCAGTACTTC | CASSRGQGGRETQYF
. | TRBJ1-5 | TRBV6-1 | . | TGTGCCAGCAGTGAACTAATCTCCAGGCAGACCGTAAAAAATCAGCCCCAGCATTTT | CASSELISRQTVKNQPQHF
TRBD2 | TRBJ2-3 | TRBV2 | . | TGTGCCAGCACCCGGACTAGCGGGGGAACAGATACGCAGTATTTT | CASTRTSGGTDTQYF
. | TRBJ2-3 | TRBV6-5 | . | TGTGCCAGCAGCGCCGGGGGCGTGGATACGCAGTATTTT | CASSAGGVDTQYF
. | TRBJ2-2 | TRBV4-3 | . | TGCGCCAGCAGCCAAGATATGGGCTGGGAGCTGTTTTTT | CASSQDMGWELFF
. | TRBJ2-3 | TRBV24-1 | . | TGTGCCACCGCAGGGTCCCCGGGGGATACGCAGTATTTT | CATAGSPGDTQYF
. | TRBJ2-7 | TRBV5-1 | . | TGCGCCAGCAGCCCGAACACAGGGTCGAGGGAGCAGTACTTC | CASSPNTGSREQYF
. | TRBJ1-3 | TRBV7-8 | . | TGTGCCAGCAGCTTAGGCTGGCTCTCTGGAAACACCATATATTTT | CASSLGWLSGNTIYF
TRBD1 | TRBJ1-1 | TRBV5-1 | once | TGCGCCAGCAGCTTCACAGGGGGCAAAGATGAAGCTTTCTTT | CASSFTGGKDEAFF
. | TRBJ2-3 | TRBV19 | . | TGTGCCAGTAGTACTAGACAGACAGATACGCAGTATTTT | CASSTRQTDTQYF
TRBD1 | TRBJ2-4 | TRBV7-2 | . | TGTGCCAGCAGCTTTCGTACAGGGGAAGGGAACATTCAGTACTTC | CASSFRTGEGNIQYF
TRBD2 | TRBJ2-5 | TRBV5-1 | . | TGCGCCAGCAGCTTGGTGGGGGGGTTCGGATCGGAGACCCAGTACTTC | CASSLVGGFGSETQYF
. | TRBJ1-1 | TRBV5-8 | . | TGTGCCAGCAGCCTCGGGACGGGAAAGAACACTGAAGCTTTCTTT | CASSLGTGKNTEAFF
TRBD1 | TRBJ2-7 | TRBV5-1 | . | TGCGCCAGCAGCTTGGCCGACGGGACAGTTAGCTACGAGCAGTACTTC | CASSLADGTVSYEQYF
. | TRBJ1-4 | TRBV7-8 | . | TGTGCCAGCAGCTTAGGGGGCGAAAAACTGTTTTTT | CASSLGGEKLFF
. | TRBJ2-1 | TRBV7-8 | . | TGTGCCAGCAGCTTAGGGGCGAGGACCTATGAGCAGTTCTTC | CASSLGARTYEQFF
TRBD1 | TRBJ2-7 | TRBV5-1 | many | TGCGCCAGCAGCTTGGTGGGACAGGGCCACGAGCAGTACTTC | CASSLVGQGHEQYF
. | TRBJ1-4 | TRBV18 | . | TGTGCCAGCTCACCAACAAGGAATGAAAAACTGTTTTTT | CASSPTRNEKLFF
TRBD1 | TRBJ1-1 | TRBV9 | . | TGTGCCAGCAGCGTTGGGACAGTCACTGAAGCTTTCTTT | CASSVGTVTEAFF
. | TRBJ2-7 | TRBV7-2 | . | TGTGCCAGCAGTCGTTCGGGTCTAAACTACGAGCAGTACTTC | CASSRSGLNYEQYF
TRBD2 | TRBJ2-1 | TRBV5-1 | . | TGCGCCAGCAGCTTGTCTAGCGGGAGTCAGGGTGAGCAGTTCTTC | CASSLSSGSQGEQFF
TRBD1 | TRBJ2-7 | TRBV28 | few | TGTGCCAGCAGGGTGGGACAGGGGTTTAACGAGCAGTACTTC | CASRVGQGFNEQYF
. | TRBJ2-7 | TRBV2 | . | TGTGCCAGCAGTGGTAACCCCTCCTTCTACGAGCAGTACTTC | CASSGNPSFYEQYF
. | TRBJ1-5 | TRBV6-4 | . | TGTGCCAGCAGTGAGTTTGGGAATAGCAATCAGCCCCAGCATTTT | CASSEFGNSNQPQHF
. | TRBJ2-5 | TRBV21-1 | . | TGTGCCAGCAGCAAAGTTCTTTTGGGCCGGACAGGGATAGAGACCCAGTACTTC | CASSKVLLGRTGIETQYF
. | TRBJ2-5 | TRBV5-1 | . | TGCGCCAGCAGCTTGGGGACATTACAAGAGACCCAGTACTTC | CASSLGTLQETQYF